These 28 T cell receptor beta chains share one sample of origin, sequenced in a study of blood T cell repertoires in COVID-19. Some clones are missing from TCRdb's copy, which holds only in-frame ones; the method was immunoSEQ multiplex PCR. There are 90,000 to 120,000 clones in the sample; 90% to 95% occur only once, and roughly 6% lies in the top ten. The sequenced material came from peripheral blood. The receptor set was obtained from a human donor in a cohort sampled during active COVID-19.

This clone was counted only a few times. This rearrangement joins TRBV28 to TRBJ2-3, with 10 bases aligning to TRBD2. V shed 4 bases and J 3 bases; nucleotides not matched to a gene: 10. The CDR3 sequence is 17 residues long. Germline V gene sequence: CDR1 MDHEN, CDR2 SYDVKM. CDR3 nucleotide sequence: TGTGCCAGCAGTTCGGCCCTGGGACTAGCGAATACAGATACGCAGTATTTT. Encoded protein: CASSSALGLANTDTQYF. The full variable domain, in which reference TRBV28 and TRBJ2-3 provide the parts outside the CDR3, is DVKVTQSSRYLVKRTGEKVFLECVQDMDHENMFWYRQDPGLGLRLIYFSYDVKMKEKGDIPEGYSVSREKKERFSLILESASTNQTSMYLCASSSALGLANTDTQYFGPGTRLTVL.

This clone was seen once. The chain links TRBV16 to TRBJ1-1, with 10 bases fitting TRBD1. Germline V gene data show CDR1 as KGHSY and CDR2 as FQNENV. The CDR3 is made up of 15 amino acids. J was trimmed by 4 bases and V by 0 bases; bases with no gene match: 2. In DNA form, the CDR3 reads TGTGCCAGCAGCCAATCCTGGACAGGGGGCACTGAAGCTTTCTTT. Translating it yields CASSQSWTGGTEAFF.

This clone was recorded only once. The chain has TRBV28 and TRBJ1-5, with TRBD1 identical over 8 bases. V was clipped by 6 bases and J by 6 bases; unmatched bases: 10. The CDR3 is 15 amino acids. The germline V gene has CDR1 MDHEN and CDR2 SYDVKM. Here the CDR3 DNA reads TGTGCCAGCAGCACGGACAGGGCGGTAGGTCAGCCCCAGCATTTT. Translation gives CASSTDRAVGQPQHF.

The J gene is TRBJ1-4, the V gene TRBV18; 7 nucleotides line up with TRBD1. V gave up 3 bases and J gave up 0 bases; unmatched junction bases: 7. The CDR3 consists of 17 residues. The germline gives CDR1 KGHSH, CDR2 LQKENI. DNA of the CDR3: TGTGCCAGCTCACCTGGACAGGAGAGGGCAACTAATGAAAAACTGTTTTTT. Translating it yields CASSPGQERATNEKLFF.

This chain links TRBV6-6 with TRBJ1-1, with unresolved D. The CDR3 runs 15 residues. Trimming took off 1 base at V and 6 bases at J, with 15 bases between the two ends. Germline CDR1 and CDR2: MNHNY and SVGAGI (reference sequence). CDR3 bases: TGTGCCAGCAGTTACTACCTCGGGAGTAGCGCTGAAGCTTTCTTT. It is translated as CASSYYLGSSAEAFF.

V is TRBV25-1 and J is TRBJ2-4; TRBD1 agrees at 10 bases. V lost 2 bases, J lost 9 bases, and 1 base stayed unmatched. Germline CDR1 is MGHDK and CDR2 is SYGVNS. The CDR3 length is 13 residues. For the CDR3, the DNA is TGTGCCAGCAGTGAAGGGACAGGGGCCATTCAGTACTTC. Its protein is CASSEGTGAIQYF. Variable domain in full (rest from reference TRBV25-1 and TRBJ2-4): EADIYQTPRYLVIGTGKKITLECSQTMGHDKMYWYQQDPGMELHLIHYSYGVNSTEKGDLSSESTVSRIRTEHFPLTLESARPSHTSQYLCASSEGTGAIQYFGAGTRLSVL.

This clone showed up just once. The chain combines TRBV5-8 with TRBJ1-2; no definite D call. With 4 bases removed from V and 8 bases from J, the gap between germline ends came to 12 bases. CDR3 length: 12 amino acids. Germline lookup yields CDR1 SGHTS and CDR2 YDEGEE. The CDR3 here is CASSLRIYGYTF. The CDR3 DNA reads TGTGCCAGCAGCCTACGAATATACGGCTACACCTTC.

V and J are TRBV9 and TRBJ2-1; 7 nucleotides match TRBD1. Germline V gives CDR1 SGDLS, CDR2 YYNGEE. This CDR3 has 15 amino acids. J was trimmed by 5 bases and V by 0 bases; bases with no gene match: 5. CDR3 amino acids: CASSVADRTDNEQFF. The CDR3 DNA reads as TGTGCCAGCAGCGTAGCGGACAGGACAGACAATGAGCAGTTCTTC.

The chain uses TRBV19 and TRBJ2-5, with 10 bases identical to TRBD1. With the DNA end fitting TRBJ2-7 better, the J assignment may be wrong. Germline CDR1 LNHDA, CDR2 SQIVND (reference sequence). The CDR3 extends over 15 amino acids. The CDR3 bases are TGTGCCAGTAGTACTGACAGGGGGCCATCCTACGAGCAGTACTTC. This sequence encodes CASSTDRGPSYEQYF.

This chain's CDR3 is CAWSGLLGGRGGYTF. CDR3 nucleotides: TGTGCCTGGAGTGGCCTCCTGGGAGGGAGGGGTGGCTACACCTTC. The V and J genes are TRBV30 and TRBJ1-2, with a possible D match to TRBD1 (5 bases). V lost 1 base and J 7 bases, leaving 19 bases between the germline ends. Germline-derived CDR1 and CDR2 are GTSNPN and SVGIG (reference sequence). The CDR3 runs to 15 residues.

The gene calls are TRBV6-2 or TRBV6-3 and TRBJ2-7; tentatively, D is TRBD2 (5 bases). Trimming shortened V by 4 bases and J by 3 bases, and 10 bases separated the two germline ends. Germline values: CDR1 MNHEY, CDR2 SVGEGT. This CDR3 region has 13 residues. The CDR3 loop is CASSLPGLYEQYF. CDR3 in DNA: TGTGCCAGCAGTTTACCTGGACTCTACGAGCAGTACTTC.

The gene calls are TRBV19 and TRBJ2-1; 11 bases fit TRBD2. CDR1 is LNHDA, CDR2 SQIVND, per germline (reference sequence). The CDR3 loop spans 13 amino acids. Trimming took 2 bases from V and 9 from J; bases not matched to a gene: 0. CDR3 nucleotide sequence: TGTGCCAGTAGTATAACTAGCGGGAGTGAGCAGTTCTTC. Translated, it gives CASSITSGSEQFF.

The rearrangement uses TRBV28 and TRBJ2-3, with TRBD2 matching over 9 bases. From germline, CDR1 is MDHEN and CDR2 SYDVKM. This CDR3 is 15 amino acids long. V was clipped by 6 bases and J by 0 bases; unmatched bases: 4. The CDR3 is CASRNLAGSTDTQYF. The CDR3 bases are TGTGCCAGCAGGAACCTAGCGGGGAGCACAGATACGCAGTATTTT. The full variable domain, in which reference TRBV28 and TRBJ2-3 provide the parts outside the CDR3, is DVKVTQSSRYLVKRTGEKVFLECVQDMDHENMFWYRQDPGLGLRLIYFSYDVKMKEKGDIPEGYSVSREKKERFSLILESASTNQTSMYLCASRNLAGSTDTQYFGPGTRLTVL.

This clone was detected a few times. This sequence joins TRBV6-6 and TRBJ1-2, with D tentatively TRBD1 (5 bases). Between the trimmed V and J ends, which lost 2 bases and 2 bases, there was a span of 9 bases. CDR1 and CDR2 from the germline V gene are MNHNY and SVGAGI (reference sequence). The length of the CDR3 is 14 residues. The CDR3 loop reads CASSYQGANYGYTF. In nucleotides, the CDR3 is TGTGCCAGCAGTTACCAGGGCGCGAACTATGGCTACACCTTC.

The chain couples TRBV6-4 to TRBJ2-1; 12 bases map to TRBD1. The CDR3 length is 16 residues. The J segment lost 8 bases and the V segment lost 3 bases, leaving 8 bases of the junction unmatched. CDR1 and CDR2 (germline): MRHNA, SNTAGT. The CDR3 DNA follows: TGTGCCAGCAGTGAGGGACAGGGGGCGCGAGGGGATGAGCAGTTCTTC. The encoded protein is CASSEGQGARGDEQFF.

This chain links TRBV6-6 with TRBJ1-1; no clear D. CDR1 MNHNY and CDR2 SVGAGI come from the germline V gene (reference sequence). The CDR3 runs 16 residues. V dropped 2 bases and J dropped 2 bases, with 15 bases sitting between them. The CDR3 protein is CASSYATGGANTEAFF. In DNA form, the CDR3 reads TGTGCCAGCAGTTACGCCACCGGAGGCGCAAACACTGAAGCTTTCTTT.

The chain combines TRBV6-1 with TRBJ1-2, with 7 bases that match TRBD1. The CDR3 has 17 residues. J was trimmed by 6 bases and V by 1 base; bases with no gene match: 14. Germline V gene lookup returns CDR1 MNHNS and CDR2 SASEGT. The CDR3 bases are TGTGCCAGCAGTGAAGTTTGGGGTGGGCAGGGGGTTGATGGCTACACCTTC. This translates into CASSEVWGGQGVDGYTF.

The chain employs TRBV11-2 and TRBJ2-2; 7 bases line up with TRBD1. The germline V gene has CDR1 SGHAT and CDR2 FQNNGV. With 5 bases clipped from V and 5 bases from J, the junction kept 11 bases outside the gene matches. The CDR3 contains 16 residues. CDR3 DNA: TGTGCCAGCAGCCCCGTTAGGGGGCCGAGAACCGGGGAGCTGTTTTTT. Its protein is CASSPVRGPRTGELFF.

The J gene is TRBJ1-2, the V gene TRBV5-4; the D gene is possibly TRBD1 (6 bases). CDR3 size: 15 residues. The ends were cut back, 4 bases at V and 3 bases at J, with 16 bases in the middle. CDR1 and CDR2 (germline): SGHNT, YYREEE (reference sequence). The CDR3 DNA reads TGTGCCAGCAGCCAAACACAGGGAAAGGACTATGGCTACACCTTC. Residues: CASSQTQGKDYGYTF.

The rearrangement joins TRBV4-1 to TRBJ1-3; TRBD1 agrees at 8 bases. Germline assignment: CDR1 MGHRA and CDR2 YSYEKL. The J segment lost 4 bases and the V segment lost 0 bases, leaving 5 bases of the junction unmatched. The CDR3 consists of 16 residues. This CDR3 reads CASSQERQGRGNTIYF. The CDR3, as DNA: TGCGCCAGCAGCCAAGAGCGACAGGGGCGCGGAAACACCATATATTTT.

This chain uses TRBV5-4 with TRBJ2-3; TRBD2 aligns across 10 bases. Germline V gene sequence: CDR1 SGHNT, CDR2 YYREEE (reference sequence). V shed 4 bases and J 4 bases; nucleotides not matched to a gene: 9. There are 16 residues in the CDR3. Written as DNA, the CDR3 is TGTGCCAGCAGCCAAGCGGAAGCGGGGGGGCCAGATACGCAGTATTTT. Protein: CASSQAEAGGPDTQYF. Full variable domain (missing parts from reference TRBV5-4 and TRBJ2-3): ETGVTQSPTHLIKTRGQQVTLRCSSQSGHNTVSWYQQALGQGPQFIFQYYREEENGRGNFPPRFSGLQFPNYSSELNVNALELDDSALYLCASSQAEAGGPDTQYFGPGTRLTVL.

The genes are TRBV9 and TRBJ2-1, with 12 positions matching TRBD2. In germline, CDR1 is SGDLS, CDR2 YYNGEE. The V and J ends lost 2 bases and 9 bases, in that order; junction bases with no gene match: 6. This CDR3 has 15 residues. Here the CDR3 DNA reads TGTGCCAGCAGCGTCCGACTAGCGGGAGCTTCTGAGCAGTTCTTC. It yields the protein CASSVRLAGASEQFF.

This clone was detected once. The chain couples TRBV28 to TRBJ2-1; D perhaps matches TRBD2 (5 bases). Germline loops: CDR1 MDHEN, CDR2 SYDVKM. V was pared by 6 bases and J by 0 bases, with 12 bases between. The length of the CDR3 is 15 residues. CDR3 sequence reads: CASSLYSDSYNEQFF. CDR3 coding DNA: TGTGCCAGCAGCCTATATAGCGACTCCTACAATGAGCAGTTCTTC.

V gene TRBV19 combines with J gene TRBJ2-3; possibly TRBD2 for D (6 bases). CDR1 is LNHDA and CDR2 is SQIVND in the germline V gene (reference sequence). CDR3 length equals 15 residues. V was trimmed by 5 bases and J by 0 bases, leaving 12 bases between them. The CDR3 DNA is TGTGCCAGTAGTGCTAGCGTAACTAGCACAGATACGCAGTATTTT. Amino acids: CASSASVTSTDTQYF.

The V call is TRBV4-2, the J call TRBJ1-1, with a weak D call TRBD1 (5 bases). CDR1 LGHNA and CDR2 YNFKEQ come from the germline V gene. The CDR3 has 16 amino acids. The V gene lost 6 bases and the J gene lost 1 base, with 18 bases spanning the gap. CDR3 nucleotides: TGTGCCAGCAGTCAGACCTCAGGGTCGGCGAACACTGAAGCTTTCTTT. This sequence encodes CASSQTSGSANTEAFF.

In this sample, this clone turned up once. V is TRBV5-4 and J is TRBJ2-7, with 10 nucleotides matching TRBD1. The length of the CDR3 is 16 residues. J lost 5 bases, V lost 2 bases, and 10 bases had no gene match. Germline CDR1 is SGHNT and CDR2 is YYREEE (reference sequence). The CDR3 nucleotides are TGTGCCAGCAGCTTCGGGACAGGGGAAGGCGGGAACGAGCAGTACTTC. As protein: CASSFGTGEGGNEQYF.

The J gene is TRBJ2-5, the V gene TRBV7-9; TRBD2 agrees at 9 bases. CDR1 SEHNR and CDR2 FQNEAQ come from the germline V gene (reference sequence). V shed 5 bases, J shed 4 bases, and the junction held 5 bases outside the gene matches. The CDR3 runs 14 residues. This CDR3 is CASSHGTSRETQYF. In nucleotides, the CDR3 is TGTGCCAGCAGCCATGGGACTAGCCGAGAGACCCAGTACTTC.

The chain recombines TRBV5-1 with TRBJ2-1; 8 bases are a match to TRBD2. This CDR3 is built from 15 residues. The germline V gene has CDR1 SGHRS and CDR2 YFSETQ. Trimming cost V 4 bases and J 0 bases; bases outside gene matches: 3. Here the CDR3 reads CASSKSGSSYNEQFF. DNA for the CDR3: TGCGCCAGCAGCAAGAGCGGGAGCTCCTACAATGAGCAGTTCTTC.